Sequencing of this T cell receptor (beta chain) was carried out in a study of blood T cell repertoires in COVID-19. Study information: Sources were T cells, B-cell-depleted T cells, or PBMCs; the material itself was cDNA or gDNA.

As processed by the authors: Estimation of nucleated cell counts was performed using reference gene primer amplification. Produced via immunoSEQ multiplex PCR; TCRdb's table is partial and in-frame only. That table gives V, J and clone size, and the DNA gave D and trimming. Of 450,000 or so clones listed, about 90% are singletons. The material sequenced was peripheral blood. This TCR was recovered from a man aged 18 to 30 with COVID-19, enrolled during active disease.

The CDR3 loop reads CASSLAGTGVGTEAFF. For the CDR3, the DNA is TGCGCCAGCAGCCTGGCCGGGACAGGGGTGGGGACTGAAGCTTTCTTT. V and J are TRBV5-1 and TRBJ1-1; 10 bases match TRBD1. The CDR3 consists of 16 residues. Germline CDR1 SGHRS, CDR2 YFSETQ. J was trimmed by 5 bases and V by 4 bases; bases with no gene match: 11. The full variable domain, rest sourced from reference TRBV5-1 and TRBJ1-1, is KAGVTQTPRYLIKTRGQQVTLSCSPISGHRSVSWYQQTPGQGLQFLFEYFSETQRNKGNFPGRFSGRQFSNSRSEMNVSTLELGDSALYLCASSLAGTGVGTEAFFGQGTRLTVV.